These 32 T cell receptor beta chains share one sample of origin, sequenced in a study of blood T cell repertoires in COVID-19. Only in-frame clones appear in the TCRdb table, and some are missing; sequencing was by immunoSEQ multiplex PCR. Here the sample spans 250,000 to 350,000 clones, 87% being singletons. Sequenced sample: PBMCs or T cells enriched from blood (not recorded which). The source of these receptors is a woman aged 40 to 49 who had recovered from COVID-19.

This clone was seen a handful of times. The rearrangement links TRBV5-4 to TRBJ2-1; 8 bases align to TRBD2. The germline V gene has CDR1 SGHNT and CDR2 YYREEE (reference sequence). The CDR3 runs to 16 residues. V lost 2 bases, J lost 7 bases, and 11 bases stayed unmatched. CDR3 sequence reads: CASSFGLAGYGNEQFF. The CDR3 nucleotides are TGTGCCAGCAGCTTCGGCCTAGCGGGTTACGGGAATGAGCAGTTCTTC.

This chain connects TRBV5-1 to TRBJ1-4; TRBD1 might be the D (6 bases). V dropped 4 bases and J dropped 8 bases, with 15 bases sitting between them. Germline values: CDR1 SGHRS, CDR2 YFSETQ. This CDR3 region has 14 residues. Here the CDR3 DNA reads TGCGCCAGCAGCCCCGGGGCAGGGGCCGAAAAACTGTTTTTT. Encoded protein: CASSPGAGAEKLFF. Filled out from reference TRBV5-1 and TRBJ1-4, the complete variable domain reads KAGVTQTPRYLIKTRGQQVTLSCSPISGHRSVSWYQQTPGQGLQFLFEYFSETQRNKGNFPGRFSGRQFSNSRSEMNVSTLELGDSALYLCASSPGAGAEKLFFGSGTQLSVL.

The rearrangement joins TRBV6-2 or TRBV6-3 to TRBJ2-5; TRBD2 is a possible D gene (5 bases). V shed 2 bases and J shed 5 bases, with 15 bases lying between them. The CDR3 loop spans 15 amino acids. Germline CDR1 MNHEY, CDR2 SVGEGT. Written as DNA, the CDR3 is TGTGCCAGCAGTTACCCTTCGGGGTTCGGGGAGACCCAGTACTTC. Translating it yields CASSYPSGFGETQYF.

The chain combines TRBV7-2 with TRBJ2-7; 9 bases agree with TRBD2. The germline CDR1 and CDR2 sequences are SGHTA and FQGNSA. With V trimmed by 1 base and J by 6 bases, 10 bases remained unmatched. The CDR3 covers 16 residues. The CDR3 DNA is TGTGCCAGCAGCTTAGGCCCAGCGGGAGGCGTGGGCGAGCAGTACTTC. This gives the protein CASSLGPAGGVGEQYF. The variable domain in full, completed from reference TRBV7-2 and TRBJ2-7, reads GAGVSQSPSNKVTEKGKDVELRCDPISGHTALYWYRQSLGQGLEFLIYFQGNSAPDKSGLPSDRFSAERTGGSVSTLTIQRTQQEDSAVYLCASSLGPAGGVGEQYFGPGTRLTVT.

The rearrangement links TRBV7-9 to TRBJ2-7; the match to TRBD2 covers 12 bases. V gave up 3 bases and J gave up 2 bases; unmatched junction bases: 2. In germline, CDR1 is SEHNR, CDR2 FQNEAQ (reference sequence). This CDR3 has 15 amino acids. The DNA for the CDR3 is TGTGCCAGCAGCTTTACTAGCGGGAGGCCCTACGAGCAGTACTTC. Translated: CASSFTSGRPYEQYF.

V and J are TRBV6-5 and TRBJ1-4; possibly TRBD1 for D (6 bases). The germline CDR1 and CDR2 sequences are MNHEY and SVGAGI. The CDR3 extends over 15 amino acids. Trimming pared 2 bases from V and 3 bases from J, leaving 10 bases between. The CDR3 reads CASSYGGGPNEKLFF. Here the CDR3 DNA reads TGTGCCAGCAGTTACGGGGGGGGGCCTAATGAAAAACTGTTTTTT.

The gene calls are TRBV10-3 and TRBJ1-1, with a weak D call TRBD1 (6 bases). The ends were cut back, 10 bases at V and 7 bases at J, with 13 bases in the middle. The germline V gene encodes CDR1 ENHRY and CDR2 SYGVKD. This CDR3 comprises 11 residues. The CDR3 nucleotides read TGTGCCAGCCACCGGGACAATGAAGCTTTCTTT. It is translated as CASHRDNEAFF.

This rearrangement joins TRBV27 to TRBJ2-1, with no clear D. V lost 4 bases and J lost 8, with 12 bases in between. The germline gives CDR1 MNHEY, CDR2 SMNVEV (reference sequence). This CDR3 is built from 13 residues. The CDR3 spells CASSSWAPHEQFF. In DNA form, the CDR3 reads TGTGCCAGCAGTTCGTGGGCCCCCCATGAGCAGTTCTTC.

This clone was recorded only once. The rearrangement uses TRBV20-1 and TRBJ2-1; D gene ambiguous. V lost 3 bases to trimming and J lost 0 bases, with 9 bases between them. Germline V lookup: CDR1 DFQATT, CDR2 SNEGSKA (reference sequence). This CDR3 has 14 residues. The CDR3 nucleotides read TGCAGTGCTAGTGATCTGAGCTCCTACAATGAGCAGTTCTTC. It specifies CSASDLSSYNEQFF.

This chain joins TRBV28 and TRBJ2-6; the D gene is possibly TRBD2 (6 bases). V was cut by 8 bases and J by 13 bases, with 18 bases left in between. This CDR3 spans 13 amino acids. Germline loops: CDR1 MDHEN, CDR2 SYDVKM. The CDR3 region has the DNA TGTGCCAGCCGCCTTGGGAGGACCGGGGTCCTGACTTTC. Translation gives CASRLGRTGVLTF.

This chain connects TRBV19 to TRBJ1-5; unclear D gene. Germline values: CDR1 LNHDA, CDR2 SQIVND (reference sequence). V was trimmed by 6 bases and J by 10 bases, leaving 13 bases between them. CDR3 length: 12 residues. CDR3 in amino acids: CASSTFVGPQHF. The DNA of the CDR3 is TGTGCCAGTAGCACATTTGTGGGCCCCCAGCATTTT. Combining the CDR3 with reference TRBV19 and TRBJ1-5 gives the whole variable domain DGGITQSPKYLFRKEGQNVTLSCEQNLNHDAMYWYRQDPGQGLRLIYYSQIVNDFQKGDIAEGYSVSREKKESFPLTVTSAQKNPTAFYLCASSTFVGPQHFGDGTRLSIL.

The chain uses TRBV28 and TRBJ1-6, with D possibly matching TRBD1 (6 bases). Germline-derived CDR1 and CDR2 are MDHEN and SYDVKM. This CDR3 has 16 amino acids. Trimming pared 6 bases from V and 3 bases from J, leaving 15 bases between. CDR3 protein: CASRQQQGYYNSPLHF. In DNA, the CDR3 is TGTGCCAGCAGGCAACAACAGGGCTACTATAATTCACCCCTCCACTTT.

The gene calls are TRBV28 and TRBJ1-1; D not certain. The V end lost 7 bases, the J end lost 1 base, and 13 bases lay between the germline ends. There are 14 residues in the CDR3. The germline V gene has CDR1 MDHEN and CDR2 SYDVKM. CDR3: CASKALRGNTEAFF. CDR3 coding DNA: TGTGCCAGCAAAGCCCTCCGGGGGAACACTGAAGCTTTCTTT.

The genes are TRBV4-1 and TRBJ1-1, with D unresolved. V dropped 2 bases and J dropped 0 bases, with 13 bases sitting between them. Germline V CDR1 and CDR2: MGHRA, YSYEKL. There are 16 residues in the CDR3. CDR3 DNA: TGCGCCAGCAGCCAACAGACTTGGAGCATGAACACTGAAGCTTTCTTT. Its translation is CASSQQTWSMNTEAFF.

The rearrangement links TRBV25-1 to TRBJ2-5; 11 bases map to TRBD2. This CDR3 region has 17 residues. The J segment lost 5 bases and the V segment lost 6 bases, leaving 14 bases of the junction unmatched. From germline, CDR1 is MGHDK and CDR2 SYGVNS. CDR3 DNA: TGTGCCAGCAGCGAGCCCCTAGCGGGGGGTTGGTGGGAGACCCAGTACTTC. It is translated as CASSEPLAGGWWETQYF.

V and J are TRBV7-9 and TRBJ2-3, with D maybe TRBD1 (5 bases). V was clipped by 5 bases and J by 4 bases, with 13 bases between them. CDR3 size: 14 residues. Germline V gene sequence: CDR1 SEHNR, CDR2 FQNEAQ (reference sequence). CDR3 in amino acids: CASSQSQGADTQYF. CDR3 DNA: TGTGCCAGCAGCCAATCCCAGGGTGCAGATACGCAGTATTTT.

This chain joins TRBV29-1 and TRBJ2-2, with 13 bases that match TRBD2. This CDR3 has 15 amino acids. Germline loops: CDR1 SQVTM, CDR2 ANQGSEA. V was pared by 7 bases and J by 7 bases, with 9 bases of the junction left unmatched. The CDR3 bases are TGCAGCGGTAGACTAGCGGGAGGTCTTTTCGGGGAGCTGTTTTTT. This codes for CSGRLAGGLFGELFF.

The chain uses TRBV11-2 and TRBJ2-7, with D perhaps matching TRBD1 (6 bases). V was clipped by 1 base and J by 2 bases, with 12 bases between them. This CDR3 comprises 15 residues. CDR1 SGHAT and CDR2 FQNNGV come from the germline V gene. The CDR3 loop is CASSLVPTGTYEQYF. In nucleotides, the CDR3 is TGTGCCAGCAGCTTAGTGCCCACAGGGACCTACGAGCAGTACTTC.

The chain is built from TRBV2 and TRBJ1-5; D is ambiguous. Germline V gene data show CDR1 as SNHLY and CDR2 as FYNNEI. V lost 7 bases, J lost 4 bases, and 11 bases lay in between. This CDR3 has 13 amino acids. For the CDR3, the DNA is TGTGCCAGCACCCCACTCTGGAATCAGCCCCAGCATTTT. Protein sequence: CASTPLWNQPQHF.

This chain links TRBV5-1 with TRBJ2-1; 9 bases are a match to TRBD1. Germline V CDR1 and CDR2: SGHRS, YFSETQ. Losses at the gene ends were 4 bases for V and 8 bases for J; bases not matched to a gene: 16. The CDR3 contains 17 residues. As DNA, the CDR3 is TGCGCCAGCAGCCTGAGCGGGACAGGGTCAACTACCCATGAGCAGTTCTTC. Its translation is CASSLSGTGSTTHEQFF.

The chain joins TRBV3-1 (or the pseudogene TRBV3-2) to TRBJ1-1; TRBD1 aligns across 7 bases. V was pared by 1 base and J by 0 bases, with 2 bases of the junction left unmatched. The CDR3 runs to 15 residues. Germline assignment: CDR1 LGHDT and CDR2 YNNKEL (reference sequence). DNA for the CDR3: TGTGCCAGCAGCCAAGGGGGACAGCTGAACACTGAAGCTTTCTTT. Residues: CASSQGGQLNTEAFF.

The chain has TRBV28 and TRBJ2-3, with 7 nucleotides matching TRBD2. CDR3 length equals 15 residues. V was clipped by 3 bases and J by 2 bases; unmatched bases: 5. Germline loops: CDR1 MDHEN, CDR2 SYDVKM. CDR3 DNA: TGTGCCAGCAGTTTCGGGGAGGGGCTCACAGATACGCAGTATTTT. Translated: CASSFGEGLTDTQYF.

V and J are TRBV28 and TRBJ1-6; TRBD1 is a possible D gene (6 bases). The V end was cut by 0 bases, the J end by 8 bases, with 11 bases between. CDR1 MDHEN and CDR2 SYDVKM come from the germline V gene. The CDR3 consists of 15 residues. CDR3 sequence (DNA): TGTGCCAGCAGTTTATGGGGGGGGGCGCATTCACCCCTCCACTTT. It is translated as CASSLWGGAHSPLHF.

The chain couples TRBV6-6 to TRBJ2-7, with 9 bases fitting TRBD1. Germline V gene data show CDR1 as MNHNY and CDR2 as SVGAGI (reference sequence). The CDR3 runs 14 residues. V was clipped by 4 bases and J by 5 bases; unmatched bases: 6. CDR3 sequence: CASSSGQGSHEQYF. DNA for the CDR3: TGTGCCAGCAGTTCGGGACAGGGTTCTCACGAGCAGTACTTC.

The chain is built from TRBV4-1 and TRBJ1-4; TRBD1 agrees at 11 bases. CDR3 length: 15 residues. V was pared by 4 bases and J by 5 bases, with 3 bases of the junction left unmatched. Germline V lookup: CDR1 MGHRA, CDR2 YSYEKL. CDR3 bases: TGCGCCAGCAGCCCCCGGGACAGGGGGAATGAAAAACTGTTTTTT. Its translation is CASSPRDRGNEKLFF.

The chain links TRBV28 to TRBJ2-1, with D possibly TRBD2 on 6 matching bases. Germline V gives CDR1 MDHEN, CDR2 SYDVKM. V gave up 8 bases and J gave up 2 bases, with 16 bases separating them. The length of the CDR3 is 15 residues. The CDR3 region has the DNA TGTGCCAGCGTTGTCGGGAGTATGACCTACAATGAGCAGTTCTTC. This sequence encodes CASVVGSMTYNEQFF.

V gene TRBV5-1 combines with J gene TRBJ2-2, with TRBD1 as a possible D gene (5 bases). V dropped 5 bases and J dropped 3 bases, with 11 bases sitting between them. This CDR3 spans 14 amino acids. Germline V lookup: CDR1 SGHRS, CDR2 YFSETQ. The CDR3 spells CASREGVDTGELFF. CDR3 nucleotide sequence: TGCGCCAGCAGGGAAGGGGTCGACACCGGGGAGCTGTTTTTT. Together with reference TRBV5-1 and TRBJ2-2, the CDR3 gives the full variable domain: KAGVTQTPRYLIKTRGQQVTLSCSPISGHRSVSWYQQTPGQGLQFLFEYFSETQRNKGNFPGRFSGRQFSNSRSEMNVSTLELGDSALYLCASREGVDTGELFFGEGSRLTVL.

This chain joins TRBV27 and TRBJ2-7; 10 nucleotides align to TRBD1. CDR3 length: 14 amino acids. The germline gives CDR1 MNHEY, CDR2 SMNVEV (reference sequence). The ends lost 2 bases at V and 2 bases at J; junction bases unmatched: 0. CDR3: CASSLGQGAYEQYF. The CDR3 DNA reads as TGTGCCAGCAGTTTAGGACAGGGGGCCTACGAGCAGTACTTC.

In this sample, this clone turned up a few times. V and J are TRBV6-5 and TRBJ1-1; 9 bases are a match to TRBD1. The V gene end was trimmed by 7 bases and the J gene end by 10 bases; junction bases not matched to a gene: 13. Germline V gene data show CDR1 as MNHEY and CDR2 as SVGAGI. There are 14 residues in the CDR3. CDR3 sequence reads: CASNNFGGQGRAFF. In DNA form, the CDR3 reads TGTGCCAGCAACAATTTTGGGGGACAGGGTAGAGCTTTCTTT.

V usage is TRBV18 and J usage is TRBJ2-7; D is possibly TRBD2 (6 bases). Germline values: CDR1 KGHSH, CDR2 LQKENI. The CDR3 spans 14 residues. The V gene lost 2 bases and the J gene lost 5 bases, with 13 bases spanning the gap. CDR3 bases: TGTGCCAGCTCACCAGAGGCGGGAATCAACGAGCAGTACTTC. Its translation is CASSPEAGINEQYF.

This clone was picked up one time. CDR3: CASSLQRGPNTGELFF. The CDR3 DNA sequence: TGTGCCAGCAGCTTACAGCGAGGGCCGAACACCGGGGAGCTGTTTTTT. This chain uses TRBV7-8 with TRBJ2-2, with D possibly TRBD2 on 5 matching bases. The germline V gene encodes CDR1 SGHVS and CDR2 FQNEAQ. The length of the CDR3 is 16 residues. V shed 2 bases and J shed 0 bases, with 10 bases lying between them.

The chain uses TRBV4-1 and TRBJ2-4; TRBD2 might be the D (6 bases). Germline CDR1 reads MGHRA; CDR2 reads YSYEKL. The CDR3 has 17 residues. V was shortened by 1 base and J by 0 bases, with 13 bases between the two germline ends. The CDR3 here is CASSQVPGVLAKNIQYF. CDR3 nucleotide sequence: TGCGCCAGCAGCCAAGTCCCGGGGGTACTAGCCAAAAACATTCAGTACTTC.